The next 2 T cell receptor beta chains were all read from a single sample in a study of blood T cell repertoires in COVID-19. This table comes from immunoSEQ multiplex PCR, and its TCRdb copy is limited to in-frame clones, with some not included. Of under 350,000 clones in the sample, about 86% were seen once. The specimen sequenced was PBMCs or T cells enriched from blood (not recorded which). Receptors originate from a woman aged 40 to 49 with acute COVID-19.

For the CDR3, the DNA is TGTGCCAGCGGAGATCGAGGAGCAACTAATGAAAAACTGTTTTTT. Its protein is CASGDRGATNEKLFF. The V and J genes are TRBV27 and TRBJ1-4; D unclear. The length of the CDR3 is 15 residues. The germline V gene has CDR1 MNHEY and CDR2 SMNVEV (reference sequence). The V gene lost 8 bases and the J gene lost 0 bases, with 13 bases spanning the gap.

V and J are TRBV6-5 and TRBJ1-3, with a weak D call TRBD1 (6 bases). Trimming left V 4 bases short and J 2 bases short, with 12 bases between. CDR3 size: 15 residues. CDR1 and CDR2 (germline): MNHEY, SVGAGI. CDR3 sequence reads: CASSSTQGTGNTIYF. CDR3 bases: TGTGCCAGCAGTTCCACACAGGGAACTGGAAACACCATATATTTT.